This T cell receptor (beta chain) appears in the sequencing data of a study of cytomegalovirus exposure and HLA in healthy donors. Study outcomes and limitations: TRBV6-2, TRBV6-3 and some other V segments were unresolvable in 87-base-pair reads.

In regard to this clone: Its antigen is not identified. Other DNA sequences in this specimen translate into the identical CDR3.

The V gene's germline CDR1 is SEHNR and CDR2 FQNEAQ (reference sequence). This CDR3 region has 15 residues. The ends lost 4 bases at V and 5 bases at J; junction bases unmatched: 4. The PCR made use of 60 Vbeta and 13 Jbeta primers. Only in-frame clones appear in the TCRdb table, and some are missing; sequencing was by immunoSEQ multiplex PCR. The sample contains more than 95,000 clones, 77% of which appear only once. Sequenced sample: PBMCs. This clonotype was obtained from a woman between 40 and 55 years old in good health and CMV-seropositive. The chain combines TRBV7-9 with TRBJ2-7; 14 nucleotides agree with TRBD2. In DNA, the CDR3 is TGTGCCAGCAGCTCCCGACTAGCGGGAGGGAACGAGCAGTACTTC. It translates to CASSSRLAGGNEQYF.